The next 4 T cell receptor beta chains were all read from a single sample in a study of blood T cell repertoires in COVID-19. This table comes from immunoSEQ multiplex PCR, and its TCRdb copy is limited to in-frame clones, with some not included. Here the sample spans approximately 300,000 clones, around 80% being singletons. The sequenced sample was peripheral blood. The receptors here all came from a woman aged 45 to 65 with acute or convalescent COVID-19.

The chain combines TRBV12-3 or TRBV12-4 with TRBJ2-5; 7 bases agree with TRBD1. The J segment lost 6 bases and the V segment lost 5 bases, leaving 3 bases of the junction unmatched. CDR3 length equals 12 residues. CDR3 bases: TGTGCCAGCAGTCCGACAGGGCAGACCCAGTACTTC. Protein product: CASSPTGQTQYF.

The chain employs TRBV5-1 and TRBJ2-1; 7 bases agree with TRBD2. After removal of 2 bases from V and 4 bases from J, the junction contained 9 bases not matched to a gene. Germline V lookup: CDR1 SGHRS, CDR2 YFSETQ. CDR3 length: 16 residues. The CDR3 is CASSFGLAAPYNEQFF. The CDR3 DNA follows: TGCGCCAGCAGCTTTGGCCTAGCGGCCCCTTACAATGAGCAGTTCTTC. The full variable domain, in which reference TRBV5-1 and TRBJ2-1 provide the parts outside the CDR3, is KAGVTQTPRYLIKTRGQQVTLSCSPISGHRSVSWYQQTPGQGLQFLFEYFSETQRNKGNFPGRFSGRQFSNSRSEMNVSTLELGDSALYLCASSFGLAAPYNEQFFGPGTRLTVL.

The chain employs TRBV6-5 and TRBJ2-7; no definite D call. Germline values: CDR1 MNHEY, CDR2 SVGAGI. The CDR3 sequence is 15 residues long. The germline V and J ends were trimmed by 4 bases and 2 bases, with 15 bases remaining between them. As DNA, the CDR3 is TGTGCCAGCAGTTCCCCTACAAGTACTACCTACGAGCAGTACTTC. Residues: CASSSPTSTTYEQYF.

This clone was seen once. The CDR3 sequence: CATSDTVGDGYTF. The CDR3 DNA follows: TGTGCCACCAGTGATACAGTAGGGGATGGCTACACCTTC. The rearrangement uses TRBV24-1 and TRBJ1-2; a weak D match, TRBD1 (5 bases). Trimming stripped 3 bases from V and 6 bases from J, with 10 bases between. CDR3 size: 13 residues. Germline CDR1 KGHDR, CDR2 SFDVKD.